The 2 T cell receptor beta chains below were found in one sample sequenced in a study of cytomegalovirus exposure and HLA in healthy donors. Use of 60 Vbeta and 13 Jbeta primers characterized the PCR. The method was immunoSEQ multiplex PCR; TCRdb's version includes in-frame clones alone and lacks a portion of them. The sample shows around 130,000 clones, around 80% of them seen only once. The sample comprised PBMCs. These receptors all stem from a woman aged 40 to 49 in good health and CMV-seronegative.

The chain combines TRBV12-5 with TRBJ1-5; perhaps TRBD1 as D (5 bases). Trimming stripped 1 base from V and 4 bases from J, with 8 bases between. Germline V CDR1 and CDR2: LGHNT, FRNRAP. The CDR3 is 14 residues long. The CDR3 bases are TGTGCTAGTGGTTTGGCAGGGAGGAATCAGCCCCAGCATTTT. Translated: CASGLAGRNQPQHF.

The V and J genes are TRBV7-2 and TRBJ1-2, with 8 positions matching TRBD1. The CDR3 extends over 14 amino acids. With 4 bases clipped from V and 7 bases from J, the junction kept 8 bases outside the gene matches. Germline CDR1 is SGHTA and CDR2 is FQGNSA. CDR3 sequence: CASSSYRGNSGYTF. The DNA of the CDR3 is TGTGCCAGCAGCTCTTACAGGGGGAACAGTGGCTACACCTTC.